This is a list of T cell receptor beta chains from one sample in a study of Graves' ophthalmopathy and Graves' hyperthyroidism. TCRdb used MiXCR to reprocess the multiplex PCR reads, holding one entry per CDR3 protein. The sample yields 210,000 or so distinct CDR3 sequences, 25% to 35% seen once. Material for sequencing was peripheral blood. The receptor set was obtained from a man over 45 with Graves' ophthalmopathy. CDR3s include the opening cysteine and the closing phenylalanine or tryptophan. A D gene is named only where the DNA matches it firmly. The size field is filled for only some rows; it gives once, few, many or a size class.

clone_size: NA; j_call: TRBJ2-4; d_call: NA; v_call: TRBV11-2; cdr3_aa: CASSLGPKNIQYF; cdr3_nt: TGTGCCAGCAGCTTAGGTCCGAAAAACATTCAGTACTTC
clone_size: many; j_call: TRBJ2-2; d_call: NA; v_call: TRBV29-1; cdr3_aa: CSVYSSRDTGELFF; cdr3_nt: TGCAGCGTTTACTCCTCAAGGGACACCGGGGAGCTGTTTTTT
clone_size: many; j_call: TRBJ2-7; d_call: TRBD2; v_call: TRBV28; cdr3_aa: CASKGLADYEQYF; cdr3_nt: TGTGCCAGCAAAGGACTAGCGGACTACGAGCAGTACTTC
clone_size: few; j_call: TRBJ2-7; d_call: TRBD2; v_call: TRBV6-1; cdr3_aa: CASRPTSGNSYEQYF; cdr3_nt: TGTGCCAGCAGACCTACTAGCGGTAACTCCTACGAGCAGTACTTC
clone_size: many; j_call: TRBJ2-2; d_call: TRBD2; v_call: TRBV20-1; cdr3_aa: CSARSLTSGRAVNTGELFF; cdr3_nt: TGCAGTGCCAGATCACTGACTAGCGGGAGGGCCGTGAACACCGGGGAGCTGTTTTTT
clone_size: NA; j_call: TRBJ1-3; d_call: NA; v_call: TRBV27; cdr3_aa: CASRPQYSLTGNTIYF; cdr3_nt: TGTGCCAGCAGGCCCCAATACTCTCTAACTGGAAACACCATATATTTT
clone_size: many; j_call: TRBJ2-5; d_call: NA; v_call: TRBV29-1; cdr3_aa: CSVGELETQYF; cdr3_nt: TGCAGCGTAGGGGAGTTGGAGACCCAGTACTTC
clone_size: NA; j_call: TRBJ2-5; d_call: NA; v_call: TRBV12-3/TRBV12-4; cdr3_aa: CASSLPESQETQYF; cdr3_nt: TGTGCCAGCAGTTTACCCGAGTCCCAAGAGACCCAGTACTTC
clone_size: many; j_call: TRBJ2-5; d_call: TRBD2; v_call: TRBV7-8; cdr3_aa: CASRFTSGGVQETQYF; cdr3_nt: TGTGCCAGCAGGTTTACTAGCGGGGGAGTCCAAGAGACCCAGTACTTC
clone_size: NA; j_call: TRBJ2-7; d_call: TRBD2; v_call: TRBV4-2; cdr3_aa: CASSQETSGRGDEQYF; cdr3_nt: TGTGCCAGCAGCCAAGAAACTAGCGGGAGGGGGGACGAGCAGTACTTC
clone_size: many; j_call: TRBJ2-2; d_call: TRBD1; v_call: TRBV24-1; cdr3_aa: CATSDFNRGDTGELFF; cdr3_nt: TGTGCCACCAGTGATTTCAACAGGGGAGACACCGGGGAGCTGTTTTTT
clone_size: few; j_call: TRBJ1-3; d_call: TRBD1; v_call: TRBV28; cdr3_aa: CASSSRTGNIPDTIYF; cdr3_nt: TGTGCCAGCAGTTCGCGGACAGGGAATATCCCAGACACCATATATTTT
clone_size: many; j_call: TRBJ2-7; d_call: NA; v_call: TRBV6-2/TRBV6-3; cdr3_aa: CASSYIDSTYEQYF; cdr3_nt: TGTGCCAGCAGTTACATTGACAGTACCTACGAGCAGTACTTC
clone_size: NA; j_call: TRBJ2-7; d_call: TRBD1; v_call: TRBV28; cdr3_aa: CASSWTGLREQYF; cdr3_nt: TGTGCCAGCAGTTGGACAGGGCTCAGGGAGCAGTACTTC
clone_size: many; j_call: TRBJ1-2; d_call: TRBD1; v_call: TRBV7-2; cdr3_aa: CASTTDRTSYGYTF; cdr3_nt: TGTGCCAGCACCACGGACAGGACAAGCTATGGCTACACCTTC
clone_size: many; j_call: TRBJ1-3; d_call: NA; v_call: TRBV6-1; cdr3_aa: CASSPSGLGGNTIYF; cdr3_nt: TGTGCCAGCTCTCCGTCCGGGCTCGGTGGAAACACCATATATTTT
clone_size: many; j_call: TRBJ2-7; d_call: NA; v_call: TRBV5-5; cdr3_aa: CASSTYDGSEQYF; cdr3_nt: TGTGCCAGCAGCACCTACGACGGGAGCGAGCAGTACTTC
clone_size: many; j_call: TRBJ1-1; d_call: NA; v_call: TRBV30; cdr3_aa: CAWSVGPTTEAFF; cdr3_nt: TGTGCCTGGAGTGTAGGTCCAACGACTGAAGCTTTCTTT
clone_size: NA; j_call: TRBJ2-7; d_call: NA; v_call: TRBV28; cdr3_aa: CASSSTLYYAGYEQYF; cdr3_nt: TGTGCCAGCAGTTCCACCCTTTACTACGCGGGCTACGAGCAGTACTTC
clone_size: NA; j_call: TRBJ1-2; d_call: NA; v_call: TRBV20-1; cdr3_aa: CSARDSEGSGYGYTF; cdr3_nt: TGCAGTGCTAGAGATAGCGAAGGTTCGGGCTATGGCTACACCTTC
clone_size: many; j_call: TRBJ2-7; d_call: TRBD1; v_call: TRBV5-1; cdr3_aa: CASSLDGTGGGEQYF; cdr3_nt: TGCGCCAGCAGCTTGGACGGGACAGGGGGCGGCGAGCAGTACTTC
clone_size: NA; j_call: TRBJ2-7; d_call: TRBD1; v_call: TRBV20-1; cdr3_aa: CSARHPGQGSYEQYF; cdr3_nt: TGCAGTGCTAGACATCCGGGACAGGGTTCCTACGAGCAGTACTTC
clone_size: NA; j_call: TRBJ1-2; d_call: TRBD1; v_call: TRBV12-3/TRBV12-4; cdr3_aa: CASGGQGFSYGYTF; cdr3_nt: TGTGCCAGCGGCGGACAGGGCTTTAGCTATGGCTACACCTTC
clone_size: many; j_call: TRBJ2-7; d_call: NA; v_call: TRBV20-1; cdr3_aa: CSATPGASYEQYF; cdr3_nt: TGCAGTGCCACTCCGGGGGCTAGCTACGAGCAGTACTTC
clone_size: many; j_call: TRBJ2-2; d_call: TRBD1; v_call: TRBV4-2; cdr3_aa: CASSQVTGRNTGELFF; cdr3_nt: TGTGCCAGCAGCCAAGTGACAGGGAGGAACACCGGGGAGCTGTTTTTT
clone_size: many; j_call: TRBJ1-1; d_call: TRBD1; v_call: TRBV6-1; cdr3_aa: CASSPPGGGKTEAFF; cdr3_nt: TGTGCCAGCAGCCCCCCAGGGGGCGGGAAAACTGAAGCTTTCTTT
clone_size: few; j_call: TRBJ2-7; d_call: TRBD2; v_call: TRBV12-3/TRBV12-4; cdr3_aa: CASRAVTSGVTYEQYF; cdr3_nt: TGTGCCAGCAGGGCCGTAACTAGCGGTGTCACCTACGAGCAGTACTTC
clone_size: NA; j_call: TRBJ1-1; d_call: NA; v_call: TRBV10-3; cdr3_aa: CAISEIMNTEAFF; cdr3_nt: TGTGCCATCAGTGAGATAATGAACACTGAAGCTTTCTTT
clone_size: many; j_call: TRBJ1-1; d_call: NA; v_call: TRBV28; cdr3_aa: CASSLLRGGTEAFF; cdr3_nt: TGTGCCAGCAGCCTGCTGAGGGGAGGTACTGAAGCTTTCTTT
clone_size: many; j_call: TRBJ2-7; d_call: TRBD2; v_call: TRBV28; cdr3_aa: CAAAKPVLASYEQYF; cdr3_nt: TGTGCCGCGGCAAAACCGGTACTAGCGTCGTACGAGCAGTACTTC
clone_size: NA; j_call: TRBJ2-5; d_call: TRBD2; v_call: TRBV7-8; cdr3_aa: CASSPKLAGVYQETQYF; cdr3_nt: TGTGCCAGCAGCCCGAAGCTAGCGGGAGTGTACCAAGAGACCCAGTACTTC
clone_size: many; j_call: TRBJ2-4; d_call: NA; v_call: TRBV11-2; cdr3_aa: CASSLGSIPIAKNIQYF; cdr3_nt: TGTGCCAGCAGCTTAGGGTCTATCCCTATAGCCAAAAACATTCAGTACTTC